This passage covers 30 T cell receptor beta chains from one sample sequenced in a study of T cells in localized non-small cell lung cancer. Clones were read by immunoSEQ multiplex PCR, and TCRdb kept only the in-frame ones, dropping some. This sample yields tens of thousands of clones, of which roughly 90% are seen a single time; around 4% belongs to the top ten. The sample consisted of peripheral blood, taken before any cancer treatment. These receptors were obtained from a woman aged 35-75 years with stage I lung adenocarcinoma.

The rearrangement uses TRBV12-5 and TRBJ1-1, with D tentatively TRBD1 (6 bases). The ends were cut back, 5 bases at V and 3 bases at J, with 10 bases in the middle. The CDR3 extends over 13 amino acids. CDR1 is LGHNT, CDR2 FRNRAP, per germline. Written as DNA, the CDR3 is TGTGCTAGTGGTCATGGACAGTACACTGAAGCTTTCTTT. It specifies CASGHGQYTEAFF.

The chain has TRBV18 and TRBJ1-2; 8 bases line up with TRBD1. Trimming cost V 2 bases and J 4 bases; bases outside gene matches: 6. Germline CDR1 and CDR2: KGHSH and LQKENI. The CDR3 is made up of 15 amino acids. The CDR3 protein is CASSPTTTGGYGYTF. DNA of the CDR3: TGTGCCAGCTCACCAACCACAACAGGGGGCTATGGCTACACCTTC.

The chain employs TRBV5-1 and TRBJ2-1; tentative D call: TRBD1 (5 bases). Trimming removed 3 bases from V and 7 bases from J, with 17 bases in between. The CDR3 sequence is 15 residues long. Germline V lookup: CDR1 SGHRS, CDR2 YFSETQ. The CDR3 nucleotides are TGCGCCAGCAGCTGGCAGTCTCAGGGAAATAATGAGCAGTTCTTC. Its translation: CASSWQSQGNNEQFF.

The chain is built from TRBV7-2 and TRBJ2-3, with a weak D call TRBD2 (5 bases). V was trimmed by 1 base and J by 3 bases, leaving 8 bases between them. This CDR3 has 14 amino acids. The germline gives CDR1 SGHTA, CDR2 FQGNSA. The CDR3 here is CASSLDGVTDTQYF. The CDR3 DNA is TGTGCCAGCAGCTTAGACGGGGTTACAGATACGCAGTATTTT.

This clone was seen a single time. CDR3 protein: CASSLAAQAGGSDTQYF. For the CDR3, the DNA is TGCGCCAGCAGCTTGGCGGCTCAAGCGGGGGGGTCAGATACGCAGTATTTT. This chain links TRBV5-1 with TRBJ2-3; TRBD2 aligns across 10 bases. Germline assignment: CDR1 SGHRS and CDR2 YFSETQ. This CDR3 is built from 17 residues. The V and J ends lost 0 bases and 4 bases, in that order; junction bases with no gene match: 8. Complete variable domain (other parts from reference TRBV5-1 and TRBJ2-3): KAGVTQTPRYLIKTRGQQVTLSCSPISGHRSVSWYQQTPGQGLQFLFEYFSETQRNKGNFPGRFSGRQFSNSRSEMNVSTLELGDSALYLCASSLAAQAGGSDTQYFGPGTRLTVL.

This clone was seen only a few times. The J gene is TRBJ1-5, the V gene TRBV7-9; D call uncertain. V was trimmed by 5 bases and J by 7 bases, leaving 12 bases between them. The CDR3 loop spans 13 amino acids. The germline V gene has CDR1 SEHNR and CDR2 FQNEAQ (reference sequence). The DNA for the CDR3 is TGTGCCAGCAGCACGACCGGTTACCAGCCCCAGCATTTT. This codes for CASSTTGYQPQHF.

This clone was recorded once. J is TRBJ2-1 and V is TRBV10-1, with D tentatively TRBD2 (6 bases). CDR1 is WNHNN and CDR2 is SYGVQD in the germline V gene (reference sequence). V was shortened by 1 base and J by 5 bases, with 12 bases between the two germline ends. The CDR3 length is 15 residues. The CDR3 loop reads CASSEWGVGNNEQFF. The CDR3 nucleotides read TGCGCCAGCAGTGAGTGGGGGGTCGGTAACAATGAGCAGTTCTTC.

The chain combines TRBV7-9 with TRBJ1-2; no clear D gene. The CDR3 spans 11 residues. Trimming took 7 bases from V and 3 from J, leaving 6 bases between them. Germline loops: CDR1 SEHNR, CDR2 FQNEAQ (reference sequence). The CDR3 DNA reads as TGTGCCAGCACCTTGGACTATGGCTACACCTTC. Protein product: CASTLDYGYTF.

The J gene is TRBJ1-2, the V gene TRBV30; possibly TRBD1 for D (5 bases). The CDR3 spans 13 residues. Germline V CDR1 and CDR2: GTSNPN, SVGIG (reference sequence). V lost 4 bases and J lost 1, with 10 bases in between. This chain's CDR3 is CAWTRQHNYGYTF. CDR3 sequence (DNA): TGTGCCTGGACCCGACAGCATAACTATGGCTACACCTTC.

The J gene is TRBJ1-4, the V gene TRBV19; 9 bases fit TRBD1. The ends lost 1 base at V and 0 bases at J; junction bases unmatched: 6. Germline V CDR1 and CDR2: LNHDA, SQIVND (reference sequence). The CDR3 totals 18 residues. The CDR3 protein is CASSIVGTGITTNEKLFF. Here the CDR3 DNA reads TGTGCCAGTAGTATAGTGGGGACAGGGATCACAACTAATGAAAAACTGTTTTTT.

The chain links TRBV6-5 to TRBJ2-7; a possible D gene is TRBD2 (6 bases). Trimming removed 0 bases from V and 2 bases from J, with 11 bases in between. The CDR3 sequence is 15 residues long. Germline V CDR1 and CDR2: MNHEY, SVGAGI. CDR3 sequence (DNA): TGTGCCAGCAGTTACTCCCCAACGGGGGCCTACGAGCAGTACTTC. As protein: CASSYSPTGAYEQYF.

J is TRBJ2-5 and V is TRBV5-5, with D maybe TRBD1 (6 bases). Between the trimmed V and J ends, which lost 3 bases and 2 bases, there was a span of 11 bases. Germline CDR1 and CDR2: SGHKS and YYEKEE (reference sequence). The CDR3 covers 14 residues. CDR3 region: CASSSGQLQETQYF. In nucleotides, the CDR3 is TGTGCCAGCAGCTCTGGACAGCTACAAGAGACCCAGTACTTC.

This clone was observed a single time. This chain uses TRBV7-9 with TRBJ1-3; D gene unclear. The V gene lost 1 base and the J gene lost 3 bases, with 10 bases spanning the gap. There are 15 residues in the CDR3. Germline V lookup: CDR1 SEHNR, CDR2 FQNEAQ (reference sequence). CDR3 sequence reads: CASSLEGFGGNTIYF. CDR3 coding DNA: TGTGCCAGCAGCTTAGAGGGTTTTGGTGGAAACACCATATATTTT. Looking up the rest from reference TRBV7-9 and TRBJ1-3 gives the full variable domain: DTGVSQNPRHKITKRGQNVTFRCDPISEHNRLYWYRQTLGQGPEFLTYFQNEAQLEKSRLLSDRFSAERPKGSFSTLEIQRTEQGDSAMYLCASSLEGFGGNTIYFGEGSWLTVV.

This sequence joins TRBV9 and TRBJ2-7, with 8 bases lining up with TRBD1. The CDR3 sequence is 15 residues long. CDR1 is SGDLS and CDR2 is YYNGEE in the germline V gene. V lost 1 base to trimming and J lost 4 bases; unmatched junction nucleotides: 7. CDR3 in amino acids: CASSVPWTGRYEQYF. The CDR3 bases are TGTGCCAGCAGCGTACCCTGGACAGGGAGGTACGAGCAGTACTTC.

V usage is TRBV7-8 and J usage is TRBJ1-3; TRBD1 is a possible D gene (5 bases). Germline V gives CDR1 SGHVS, CDR2 FQNEAQ. This CDR3 region has 16 residues. Trimming left V 5 bases short and J 2 bases short, with 16 bases between. This CDR3 reads CASSPLDRRTGNTIYF. The CDR3 region has the DNA TGTGCCAGCAGCCCTCTTGACAGACGTACTGGAAACACCATATATTTT.

V and J are TRBV2 and TRBJ1-3; no reliable D call. V was shortened by 7 bases and J by 5 bases, with 15 bases between the two germline ends. Germline lookup yields CDR1 SNHLY and CDR2 FYNNEI. The CDR3 consists of 14 residues. The CDR3 reads CASKYGLNRNTIYF. DNA for the CDR3: TGTGCCAGCAAATACGGCCTTAACCGAAACACCATATATTTT.

The chain combines TRBV29-1 with TRBJ2-7, with 8 positions matching TRBD1. J was trimmed by 3 bases and V by 6 bases; bases with no gene match: 16. Germline V lookup: CDR1 SQVTM, CDR2 ANQGSEA. The CDR3 is 16 residues long. The CDR3 coding sequence is TGCAGCGTCGTACCGGGACAGGAGTTTCTAGACTACGAGCAGTACTTC. Translated, it gives CSVVPGQEFLDYEQYF.

This clone came up a few times. The chain has TRBV5-1 and TRBJ2-7; 10 nucleotides align to TRBD2. CDR1 SGHRS and CDR2 YFSETQ come from the germline V gene. The trim removed 0 bases at V and 0 bases at J, leaving 6 bases unmatched. The CDR3 consists of 17 residues. CDR3 in amino acids: CASSLASGGAVSYEQYF. The CDR3 DNA is TGCGCCAGCAGCTTGGCCAGCGGGGGGGCAGTCTCCTACGAGCAGTACTTC.

The V gene is TRBV4-1, the J gene TRBJ2-5, with D perhaps matching TRBD1 or TRBD2 (6 bases each). Trimming shortened V by 0 bases and J by 5 bases, and 10 bases separated the two germline ends. This CDR3 has 14 amino acids. Germline lookup yields CDR1 MGHRA and CDR2 YSYEKL. Written as DNA, the CDR3 is TGCGCCAGCAGCCAAGAAAGAGGGGGGGAGACCCAGTACTTC. The encoded protein is CASSQERGGETQYF.

This CDR3 reads CASSDSGIGGNGGYTF. The CDR3 DNA reads as TGTGCCAGCAGTGACTCAGGTATAGGGGGCAACGGTGGCTACACCTTC. J is TRBJ1-2 and V is TRBV6-4; 7 nucleotides line up with TRBD1. CDR3 length equals 16 residues. Germline CDR1 reads MRHNA; CDR2 reads SNTAGT. After removal of 0 bases from V and 7 bases from J, the junction contained 11 bases not matched to a gene.

The chain links TRBV7-2 to TRBJ1-2; D not certain. The CDR3 length is 17 residues. V dropped 3 bases and J dropped 1 base, with 18 bases sitting between them. CDR1 is SGHTA, CDR2 FQGNSA, per germline. The CDR3 DNA follows: TGTGCCAGCAGCTTGACCGCGATGAGGTCAATTAACTATGGCTACACCTTC. It encodes CASSLTAMRSINYGYTF.

This chain uses TRBV4-3 with TRBJ1-2; 7 bases fit TRBD1. The CDR3 is 16 residues long. Germline values: CDR1 LGHNA, CDR2 YSLEER. With V trimmed by 4 bases and J by 3 bases, 11 bases remained unmatched. CDR3 in DNA: TGCGCCAGCAGCCTCCAATACAGGGGAGGAGACTATGGCTACACCTTC. Translating it yields CASSLQYRGGDYGYTF.

V is TRBV2 and J is TRBJ1-1, with 7 bases fitting TRBD1. Germline V gene data show CDR1 as SNHLY and CDR2 as FYNNEI. V shed 7 bases and J 4 bases; nucleotides not matched to a gene: 6. The CDR3 has 13 residues. The CDR3 coding sequence is TGTGCCAGCACCCCGACAGGGAGCACTGAAGCTTTCTTT. Its translation: CASTPTGSTEAFF. Based on the CDR3 plus reference TRBV2 and TRBJ1-1, the full variable domain is EPEVTQTPSHQVTQMGQEVILRCVPISNHLYFYWYRQILGQKVEFLVSFYNNEISEKSEIFDDQFSVERPDGSNFTLKIRSTKLEDSAMYFCASTPTGSTEAFFGQGTRLTVV.

The genes are TRBV9 and TRBJ2-5, with 7 bases aligning to TRBD1. Germline values: CDR1 SGDLS, CDR2 YYNGEE. The CDR3 spans 16 residues. J was trimmed by 1 base and V by 0 bases; bases with no gene match: 6. The DNA of the CDR3 is TGTGCCAGCAGCGTAGGGACAGGCTCCTCCCAAGAGACCCAGTACTTC. Translation: CASSVGTGSSQETQYF.

The chain joins TRBV18 to TRBJ2-5; D gene unclear. The CDR3 has 15 amino acids. Germline V gives CDR1 KGHSH, CDR2 LQKENI. The V and J ends lost 0 bases and 2 bases respectively, with 10 bases between them. CDR3: CASSPPLALQETQYF. The CDR3, as DNA: TGTGCCAGCTCACCACCGTTGGCCCTGCAAGAGACCCAGTACTTC.

The chain joins TRBV4-3 to TRBJ1-2; D gene unclear. The germline CDR1 and CDR2 sequences are LGHNA and YSLEER. The CDR3 length is 16 residues. The V gene lost 0 bases and the J gene lost 4 bases, with 15 bases spanning the gap. The CDR3 coding sequence is TGCGCCAGCAGCCAAGATCAACAGACTTCTCCCTATGGCTACACCTTC. Its translation is CASSQDQQTSPYGYTF.

The count of this clone is one. The V call is TRBV7-2, the J call TRBJ2-2; 14 bases agree with TRBD2. The CDR3 totals 17 residues. The junction had 2 bases not matched to a gene; V was cut back by 3 bases and J by 2 bases. The germline V gene encodes CDR1 SGHTA and CDR2 FQGNSA. The CDR3 loop is CASSFGTSGGNTGELFF. The CDR3 nucleotides read TGTGCCAGCAGCTTCGGGACTAGCGGGGGAAACACCGGGGAGCTGTTTTTT. The whole variable domain, remainder taken from reference TRBV7-2 and TRBJ2-2, is GAGVSQSPSNKVTEKGKDVELRCDPISGHTALYWYRQSLGQGLEFLIYFQGNSAPDKSGLPSDRFSAERTGGSVSTLTIQRTQQEDSAVYLCASSFGTSGGNTGELFFGEGSRLTVL.

V gene TRBV19 combines with J gene TRBJ1-6, with 7 bases fitting TRBD1. CDR3 length: 15 residues. CDR1 is LNHDA, CDR2 SQIVND, per germline (reference sequence). With 7 bases clipped from V and 11 bases from J, the junction kept 14 bases outside the gene matches. CDR3 bases: TGTGCCAGTACCATATTTATAGGGGACAGAGCACCCCTCCACTTT. Its translation is CASTIFIGDRAPLHF.

This clone was seen only once. V usage is TRBV10-3 and J usage is TRBJ2-1; 7 nucleotides align to TRBD2. Trimming at V came to 0 bases and at J to 2 bases, leaving 4 bases not matched to a gene. The CDR3 length is 16 residues. Germline V gene data show CDR1 as ENHRY and CDR2 as SYGVKD. The CDR3 reads CAISESMGGTYNEQFF. The CDR3 nucleotides are TGTGCCATCAGTGAGTCGATGGGGGGGACCTACAATGAGCAGTTCTTC.

The CDR3 DNA reads TGTGCCAGCAGCCCCCGAAGCGCCGGGGTGGGAGATACGCAGTATTTT. Translation gives CASSPRSAGVGDTQYF. This chain links TRBV5-4 with TRBJ2-3; a weak D match, TRBD2 (5 bases). This CDR3 is 16 amino acids long. V was shortened by 4 bases and J by 5 bases, with 20 bases between the two germline ends. Germline values: CDR1 SGHNT, CDR2 YYREEE (reference sequence).